One T cell receptor beta chain is described in this entry. The clone's antigen remains unknown. The input lacks base qualities; no much larger clone sits a single base away. Donors were healthy HIV-negative adults with no recently reported acute infections or vaccinations. Every donor was a Caucasian adult living in Nashville, Tennessee, USA. Magnetic negative selection was used to enrich CD4+ T cells, after which naive cells were positively selected on CD45RA and the negative fraction became the memory subset. After blood collection by leukapheresis, PBMCs were isolated using Ficoll-Histopaque density gradient centrifugation and then cryopreserved in the vapor phase of liquid nitrogen. Analytical flow cytometry was used to check the purity and quantity of every magnetically sorted T cell population. Genomic DNA was isolated from every sorted fraction and measured by UV absorbance on a Nanodrop 2000c.

Including the terminal cysteine and phenylalanine, the CDR3 comprises 15 residues. The entry retains the CDR3 DNA only, 45 bases that are in frame from base 1. Looking up the germline V gene yields CDR1 SGHNT and CDR2 YENEEA. Trimming at the junction amounts to 5 bases on V and 2 bases on J, and the germline ends lie 15 bases apart. The data derive from a study of shared clonotypes between healthy human individuals (dated by TCRdb to 2018 to 2021). Some background on the complete study: A couple of women and three men aged 18 to 49 years were included in the cohort. To estimate repertoire size and how much clonotype sharing occurs between individuals, the study deeply sequenced the blood TCR repertoires of a handful of healthy adults. Per donor, leukapheresis produced somewhere between about 0.85 and 10 billion PBMCs. Libraries were prepared and TCR repertoires were sequenced by different laboratories using diverse techniques, in order to increase sequencing depth and limit assay-specific biases. For each donor, CD4 naive and CD4 memory were each run on three plates, CD8 naive on two plates, and CD8 memory on one plate. The paper's findings and limits, for the study overall: Sampling was restricted to blood, and TCR repertoires in tissue are likely to differ from TCR repertoires in blood. Pairwise subsampling led to the expectation that sequencing depth would affect the degree of clonotype sharing among donors. Compared with non-shared clonotypes, clonotypes shared by all four sorted-subset donors had higher generation probabilities. Across a handful of donors, about 5.2% of naive CD4, roughly 3.5% of naive CD8, approximately 2.5% of memory CD4, and around 0.4% of memory CD8 clonotypes were shared. The small number of donors limited the genetic and exposure-history diversity represented. Incomplete sequencing was indicated by rarefaction of sorted-subset datasets, despite the large sequencing depth. Naive subsets generally had larger estimated clonotype richness than memory subsets did.

Using the deep immunoSEQ assay, multiplex PCR amplified TCR CDR3 regions from genomic DNA. Genomic DNA extracted from each cell subset was distributed evenly over all wells of several immunoSEQ 96-well plates, and each plate served as one replicate. Each replicate PCR for sorted subsets received around 200 ng genomic DNA, equal to about 30,000 T cell genomes. The purified libraries were quantified using a Qubit 3.0 fluorometer, sized with a Bioanalyzer 2100, and then quantified again using the KAPA Library Quantification kit. Each immunoSEQ 96-well plate was sequenced on its own single-read 150-cycle Illumina NextSeq 550 flow cell. The authors' pipeline ran thus. Because the immunoSEQ output included only junctional sequences and no quality scores, the filtering could not be the same as the filtering used for full-length reads. To assign V/J genes and CDR3, sequences were annotated using PyIR, a Python wrapper for IgBLAST v1.9, with IMGT germline references. Any read was removed if the V/J assignment was weak (E-value above 1e-6), the CDR3 was missing, or the read contained stop codons, out-of-frame junctions, or ambiguous translated residues. V3J clonotypes were defined as sequences sharing an identical inferred V gene, J gene, and CDR3 amino acid sequence. To compute the percentage overlap between repertoires, the number of shared unique clonotypes was divided by the size of the smaller repertoire. Repertoire richness was assessed with RTK rarefaction, the Chao1 estimator, and Recon v2.1 estimates of unobserved clonotypes. For all TCRbeta clonotypes obtained by the gDNA method from four donors, generation probabilities were computed with OLGA. Not all clones reach the TCRdb copy of this immuneACCESS table, which keeps in-frame sequences only. Checked studies attribute under half of the gap to unresolved V genes and leave the rest unexplained. From that table come the V and J calls and clone size; the DNA was used to work out D and trimming. This sample comprises about 2.5 million clones, 85% to 95% of them detected only once. Clones ranked in the top ten supply 0.37% of the sample.

The source material was naive CD4+ T cells from PBMCs. In the paper's terms, the cell subset or site label means: CD45RA+ positively selected. This sequence was found in a man between 18 and 29 years old in good health. Some clones in this sample may be carry-over from other donors' samples. The V and J genes are TRBV11-3 and TRBJ1-2; tentative D gene TRBD1, with 5 bases matching. For the CDR3, the sequence is CASSPEGRVNYGYTF. The DNA sequence reads TGTGCCAGCAGCCCCGAGGGGAGGGTCAACTATGGCTACACCTTC. Reference TRBV11-3 and TRBJ1-2 genes cover what lies past the CDR3, so the full variable domain is EAGVVQSPRYKIIEKKQPVAFWCNPISGHNTLYWYLQNLGQGPELLIRYENEEAVDDSQLPKDRFSAERLKGVDSTLKIQPAELGDSAVYLCASSPEGRVNYGYTFGSGTRLTVV.